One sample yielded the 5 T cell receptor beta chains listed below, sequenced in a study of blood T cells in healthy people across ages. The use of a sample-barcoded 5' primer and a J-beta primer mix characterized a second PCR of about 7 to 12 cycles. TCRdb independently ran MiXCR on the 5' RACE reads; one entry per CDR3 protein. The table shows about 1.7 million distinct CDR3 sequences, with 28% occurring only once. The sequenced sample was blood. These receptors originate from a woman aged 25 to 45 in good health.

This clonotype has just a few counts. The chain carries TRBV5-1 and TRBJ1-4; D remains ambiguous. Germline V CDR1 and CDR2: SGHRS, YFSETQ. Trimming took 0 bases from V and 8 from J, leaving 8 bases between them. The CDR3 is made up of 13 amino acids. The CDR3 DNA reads TGCGCCAGCAGCTTGGGTCTCGCAGAAAAACTGTTTTTT. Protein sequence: CASSLGLAEKLFF.

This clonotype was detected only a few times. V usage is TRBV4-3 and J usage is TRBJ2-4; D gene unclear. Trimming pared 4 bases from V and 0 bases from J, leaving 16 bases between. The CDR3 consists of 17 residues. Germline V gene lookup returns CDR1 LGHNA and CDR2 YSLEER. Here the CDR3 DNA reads TGCGCCAGCAGCCCGCGTCCTGAAGCAGCAGCCAAAAACATTCAGTACTTC. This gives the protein CASSPRPEAAAKNIQYF.

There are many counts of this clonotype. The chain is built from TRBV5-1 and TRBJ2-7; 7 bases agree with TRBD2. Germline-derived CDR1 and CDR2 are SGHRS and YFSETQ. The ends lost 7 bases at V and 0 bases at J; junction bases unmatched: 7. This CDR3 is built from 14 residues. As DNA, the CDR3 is TGCGCCAGCGGGAGCGGGACTTACTCCTACGAGCAGTACTTC. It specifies CASGSGTYSYEQYF.

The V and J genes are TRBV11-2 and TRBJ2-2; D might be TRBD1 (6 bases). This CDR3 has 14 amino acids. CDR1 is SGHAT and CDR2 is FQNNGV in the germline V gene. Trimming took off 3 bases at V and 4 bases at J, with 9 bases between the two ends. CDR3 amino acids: CASSFRQATGELFF. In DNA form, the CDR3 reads TGTGCCAGCAGCTTTCGACAGGCCACCGGGGAGCTGTTTTTT.

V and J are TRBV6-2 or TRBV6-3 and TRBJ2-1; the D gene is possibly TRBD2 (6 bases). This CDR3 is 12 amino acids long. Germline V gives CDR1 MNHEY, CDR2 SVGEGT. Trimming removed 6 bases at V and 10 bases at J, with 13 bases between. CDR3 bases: TGTGCCAGCAGGCCCGGGACTCACGAGCAGTTCTTC. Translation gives CASRPGTHEQFF.